What follows are 20 T cell receptor beta chains derived from one specimen sequenced in a study of T cell responses to AZD1222 COVID-19 vaccine. Generated by immunoSEQ multiplex PCR, the TCRdb table keeps only in-frame clones and is missing some. The table records tens of thousands of clones, 85% to 95% of them present only once. Material: peripheral blood, obtained on day 0 of MenACWY control vaccination. The source is an adult in good health.

The chain uses TRBV4-1 and TRBJ2-1; 8 nucleotides match TRBD2. J gave up 9 bases and V 0 bases, and 4 bases lay outside the gene matches. Per the germline V gene, CDR1 is MGHRA and CDR2 is YSYEKL. CDR3 length: 14 amino acids. The CDR3 nucleotides are TGCGCCAGCAGCCAAGACGGAGCGGGAGTTGAGCAGTTCTTC. Translating it yields CASSQDGAGVEQFF.

The rearrangement joins TRBV3-1 (or the pseudogene TRBV3-2) to TRBJ1-5; 11 bases agree with TRBD1. The CDR3 length is 14 residues. Trimming took 4 bases from V and 5 from J; bases not matched to a gene: 1. Germline V CDR1 and CDR2: LGHDT, YNNKEL (reference sequence). Written as DNA, the CDR3 is TGTGCCAGCAGCCCGGGACAGGGGGATCAGCCCCAGCATTTT. This gives the protein CASSPGQGDQPQHF.

The rearrangement uses TRBV7-2 and TRBJ2-2; 14 bases match TRBD2. V lost 8 bases, J lost 7 bases, and 15 bases stayed unmatched. Germline assignment: CDR1 SGHTA and CDR2 FQGNSA. The CDR3 is 18 residues long. The chain's CDR3 is CASGPTSGGGGKVGELFF. The CDR3 nucleotides are TGTGCCAGCGGTCCGACTAGCGGGGGGGGCGGTAAGGTCGGGGAGCTGTTTTTT.

The chain uses TRBV5-1 and TRBJ2-3, with D uncertain. Germline lookup yields CDR1 SGHRS and CDR2 YFSETQ. The germline V and J ends were trimmed by 1 base and 3 bases, with 9 bases remaining between them. The CDR3 has 14 residues. Here the CDR3 reads CASSLSVFTDTQYF. The CDR3 bases are TGCGCCAGCAGCTTGTCAGTTTTTACAGATACGCAGTATTTT.

The V and J genes are TRBV9 and TRBJ1-2, with D hard to call. Germline CDR1 SGDLS, CDR2 YYNGEE. This CDR3 region has 12 residues. Trimming left V 7 bases short and J 0 bases short, with 7 bases between. CDR3 sequence (DNA): TGTGCCAGCTCTCAGACTAACTATGGCTACACCTTC. It is translated as CASSQTNYGYTF.

The rearrangement uses TRBV14 and TRBJ2-3; 7 positions agree with TRBD2. The CDR3 extends over 13 amino acids. Germline-derived CDR1 and CDR2 are SGHDN and FVKESK. The trim removed 7 bases at V and 4 bases at J, leaving 5 bases unmatched. The CDR3 region has the DNA TGTGCCAGCAATAGCGGGCCCGCAGATACGCAGTATTTT. This encodes CASNSGPADTQYF.

The chain joins TRBV5-6 to TRBJ2-1; weak D call: TRBD2 (5 bases). Germline V gene lookup returns CDR1 SGHDT and CDR2 YYEEEE. V was cut by 1 base and J by 7 bases, with 9 bases left in between. The CDR3 loop spans 13 amino acids. The DNA of the CDR3 is TGTGCCAGCAGCTTGCCCAGCGGAAATGAGCAGTTCTTC. Amino acids: CASSLPSGNEQFF.

The CDR3 nucleotides read TGTGCCACCTCGCGGGCGGGGTCCTACGAGCAGTACTTC. This sequence encodes CATSRAGSYEQYF. The gene calls are TRBV19 and TRBJ2-7; D possibly corresponds to TRBD2 (6 bases). CDR1 and CDR2 from the germline V gene are LNHDA and SQIVND (reference sequence). Between the trimmed V and J ends, which lost 10 bases and 1 base, there was a span of 14 bases. This CDR3 has 13 amino acids. Combining the CDR3 with reference TRBV19 and TRBJ2-7 gives the whole variable domain DGGITQSPKYLFRKEGQNVTLSCEQNLNHDAMYWYRQDPGQGLRLIYYSQIVNDFQKGDIAEGYSVSREKKESFPLTVTSAQKNPTAFYLCATSRAGSYEQYFGPGTRLTVT.

The chain carries TRBV12-5 and TRBJ1-4; possible D gene TRBD1, 6 bases. Trimming removed 6 bases from V and 4 bases from J, with 9 bases in between. In germline, CDR1 is LGHNT, CDR2 FRNRAP. The length of the CDR3 is 13 residues. CDR3: CASGRTDNEKLFF. CDR3 DNA: TGTGCTAGTGGCCGGACAGATAATGAAAAACTGTTTTTT.

This rearrangement joins TRBV28 to TRBJ2-2; TRBD2 matches at 7 bases. The CDR3 contains 18 residues. V gave up 5 bases and J gave up 1 base; unmatched junction bases: 13. From germline, CDR1 is MDHEN and CDR2 SYDVKM. In DNA, the CDR3 is TGTGCCAGCAGTGCCAGCGGGATGCATCCCAGGAACACCGGGGAGCTGTTTTTT. Protein product: CASSASGMHPRNTGELFF.

The chain has TRBV25-1 and TRBJ1-3; D is undetermined. CDR3 length equals 11 residues. Trimming cost V 5 bases and J 9 bases, with 8 bases left between them. Per germline, CDR1 MGHDK and CDR2 SYGVNS. The CDR3 bases are TGTGCCAGCAGTAGGGTGAGCACCATATATTTT. Its protein is CASSRVSTIYF.

This clone was detected once. The J gene is TRBJ1-1, the V gene TRBV7-3, with D tentatively TRBD1 (5 bases). This CDR3 has 13 residues. Germline values: CDR1 SGHTA, CDR2 FQGTGA. V dropped 5 bases and J dropped 3 bases, with 10 bases sitting between them. As DNA, the CDR3 is TGTGCCAGCAGCCCCCAAGGGGACACTGAAGCTTTCTTT. Its protein is CASSPQGDTEAFF. Based on the CDR3 plus reference TRBV7-3 and TRBJ1-1, the full variable domain is GAGVSQTPSNKVTEKGKYVELRCDPISGHTALYWYRQSLGQGPEFLIYFQGTGAADDSGLPNDRFFAVRPEGSVSTLKIQRTERGDSAVYLCASSPQGDTEAFFGQGTRLTVV.

V and J are TRBV28 and TRBJ2-1; D is unresolved. Looked up from germline, CDR1 is MDHEN and CDR2 is SYDVKM. The CDR3 contains 12 residues. Trimming removed 3 bases from V and 8 bases from J, with 8 bases in between. DNA for the CDR3: TGTGCCAGCAGTTTGAAAGGGCATGAGCAGTTCTTC. This encodes CASSLKGHEQFF.

The chain is built from TRBV7-3 and TRBJ2-3, with D uncertain. Germline CDR1 and CDR2: SGHTA and FQGTGA. This CDR3 contains 13 residues. Trimming took off 1 base at V and 7 bases at J, with 9 bases between the two ends. CDR3 residues: CASSLNPEYTQYF. The CDR3 nucleotides read TGTGCCAGCAGCTTAAATCCAGAGTATACGCAGTATTTT. The complete variable domain, with remaining parts taken from reference TRBV7-3 and TRBJ2-3, reads GAGVSQTPSNKVTEKGKYVELRCDPISGHTALYWYRQSLGQGPEFLIYFQGTGAADDSGLPNDRFFAVRPEGSVSTLKIQRTERGDSAVYLCASSLNPEYTQYFGPGTRLTVL.

This clone is a singleton in its sample. The gene calls are TRBV7-2 and TRBJ2-5, with TRBD2 matching over 8 bases. This CDR3 is built from 14 residues. J gave up 7 bases and V 4 bases, and 8 bases lay outside the gene matches. Germline V gives CDR1 SGHTA, CDR2 FQGNSA. Here the CDR3 DNA reads TGTGCCAGCAGCTCACAGCGGGAGTCGGGGACCCAGTACTTC. Translated: CASSSQRESGTQYF.

The chain uses TRBV18 and TRBJ2-3, with D possibly being TRBD2 (6 bases). V lost 3 bases and J lost 4, with 8 bases in between. This CDR3 contains 13 residues. The germline V gene has CDR1 KGHSH and CDR2 LQKENI. For the CDR3, the DNA is TGTGCCAGCTCACCGCCTAGCGCAGATACGCAGTATTTT. This codes for CASSPPSADTQYF. The full variable domain, completed using reference TRBV18 and TRBJ2-3, is NAGVMQNPRHLVRRRGQEARLRCSPMKGHSHVYWYRQLPEEGLKFMVYLQKENIIDESGMPKERFSAEFPKEGPSILRIQQVVRGDSAAYFCASSPPSADTQYFGPGTRLTVL.

This clone appeared once. The chain employs TRBV5-1 and TRBJ2-3; the match to TRBD2 covers 8 bases. Trimming removed 0 bases from V and 1 base from J; junction bases left unmatched: 1. Germline CDR1 reads SGHRS; CDR2 reads YFSETQ. The CDR3 has 15 amino acids. The CDR3 protein is CASSLDGRGTDTQYF. In nucleotides, the CDR3 is TGCGCCAGCAGCTTGGACGGGAGGGGCACAGATACGCAGTATTTT.

The chain joins TRBV27 to TRBJ1-1; the D is unclear. V dropped 5 bases and J dropped 6 bases, with 16 bases sitting between them. The CDR3 is made up of 14 amino acids. Germline-derived CDR1 and CDR2 are MNHEY and SMNVEV (reference sequence). CDR3 nucleotides: TGTGCCAGCAGTCCAACGAATCCCTGGGCTGAAGCTTTCTTT. Encoded protein: CASSPTNPWAEAFF.

This chain uses TRBV28 with TRBJ2-7; D is ambiguous. Germline CDR1 is MDHEN and CDR2 is SYDVKM. The CDR3 is 12 amino acids. Between the trimmed V and J ends, which lost 6 bases and 1 base, there was a span of 7 bases. The CDR3 sequence: CASSPGSYEQYF. Written as DNA, the CDR3 is TGTGCCAGCAGCCCCGGATCCTACGAGCAGTACTTC.

The rearrangement uses TRBV4-1 and TRBJ1-1; D not resolved. V dropped 3 bases and J dropped 7 bases, with 6 bases sitting between them. Germline lookup yields CDR1 MGHRA and CDR2 YSYEKL. CDR3 length: 11 amino acids. DNA for the CDR3: TGCGCCAGCAGCCAGGGAATTGAAGCTTTCTTT. Translated: CASSQGIEAFF.